Listed below are T cell receptor beta chains from one sample, sequenced in a study of blood T cell repertoires in COVID-19. Method: immunoSEQ multiplex PCR; TCRdb's copy keeps in-frame clones and lacks some. The sample consists of more than 150,000 clones, roughly 82% of them appearing once. Sequencing was performed on PBMCs or T cells enriched from blood (not recorded which). Every receptor here comes from a man aged 40-49 years who had recovered from COVID-19. CDR3s include the opening cysteine and the closing phenylalanine or tryptophan. A D gene is named only where the DNA matches it firmly. Only some rows state a clone size, as once, few, many or a class for expanded clones.

CASSLRTGVVDSPLHF,TGTGCCAGCTCCCTAAGGACAGGGGTGGTGGATTCACCCCTCCACTTT,TRBV18,TRBJ1-6,-,TRBD1
CASRPMSGGFGYTF,TGTGCCAGCAGGCCCATGTCGGGAGGGTTCGGCTACACCTTC,TRBV7-2,TRBJ1-2,-,-
CASSLYSGGGGNTIYF,TGTGCCAGCAGTTTATATTCAGGGGGCGGAGGAAACACCATATATTTT,TRBV28,TRBJ1-3,-,TRBD1
CASSLQLAGRGNEQFF,TGCGCCAGCAGCTTACAACTAGCGGGCCGCGGCAATGAGCAGTTCTTC,TRBV5-1,TRBJ2-1,-,TRBD2
CASSWDRQDYEQYF,TGTGCCAGCAGCTGGGACAGGCAAGACTACGAGCAGTACTTC,TRBV7-2,TRBJ2-7,once,TRBD1
CASLSDTGELFF,TGTGCCAGCCTATCGGACACCGGGGAGCTGTTTTTT,TRBV7-3,TRBJ2-2,few,-
CASSLRLGNTEAFF,TGTGCCAGCAGCTTAAGACTGGGGAACACTGAAGCTTTCTTT,TRBV11-2,TRBJ1-1,-,-
CASSQWTSGYNEQFF,TGTGCCAGCTCACAATGGACTAGCGGGTACAATGAGCAGTTCTTC,TRBV18,TRBJ2-1,once,TRBD2
CASSHDRGGNQPQHF,TGTGCCAGTAGCCATGACAGGGGAGGCAATCAGCCCCAGCATTTT,TRBV19,TRBJ1-5,once,TRBD1
CASSLNLYQETQYF,TGTGCCAGCAGTCTAAATTTGTACCAAGAGACCCAGTACTTC,TRBV27,TRBJ2-5,-,-
CASSIVRSSGDEQFF,TGTGCCAGTAGTATAGTTAGGTCCTCGGGAGATGAGCAGTTCTTC,TRBV19,TRBJ2-1,-,-
CAWAPGLSSTDTQYF,TGTGCCTGGGCCCCGGGACTGTCTAGCACAGATACGCAGTATTTT,TRBV30,TRBJ2-3,-,-